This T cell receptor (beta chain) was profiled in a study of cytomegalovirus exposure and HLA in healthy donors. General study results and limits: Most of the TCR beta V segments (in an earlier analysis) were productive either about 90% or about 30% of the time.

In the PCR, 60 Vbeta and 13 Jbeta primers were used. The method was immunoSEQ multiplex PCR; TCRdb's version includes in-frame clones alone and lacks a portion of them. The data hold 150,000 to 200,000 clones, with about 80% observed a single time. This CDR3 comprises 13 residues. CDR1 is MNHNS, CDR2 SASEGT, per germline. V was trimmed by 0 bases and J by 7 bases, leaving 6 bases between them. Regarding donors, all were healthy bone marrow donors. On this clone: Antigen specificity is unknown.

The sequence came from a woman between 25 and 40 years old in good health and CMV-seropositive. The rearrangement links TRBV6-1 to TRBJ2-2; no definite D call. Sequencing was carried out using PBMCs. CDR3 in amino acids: CASSEAILGELFF. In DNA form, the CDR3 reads TGTGCCAGCAGTGAAGCTATACTCGGGGAGCTGTTTTTT.